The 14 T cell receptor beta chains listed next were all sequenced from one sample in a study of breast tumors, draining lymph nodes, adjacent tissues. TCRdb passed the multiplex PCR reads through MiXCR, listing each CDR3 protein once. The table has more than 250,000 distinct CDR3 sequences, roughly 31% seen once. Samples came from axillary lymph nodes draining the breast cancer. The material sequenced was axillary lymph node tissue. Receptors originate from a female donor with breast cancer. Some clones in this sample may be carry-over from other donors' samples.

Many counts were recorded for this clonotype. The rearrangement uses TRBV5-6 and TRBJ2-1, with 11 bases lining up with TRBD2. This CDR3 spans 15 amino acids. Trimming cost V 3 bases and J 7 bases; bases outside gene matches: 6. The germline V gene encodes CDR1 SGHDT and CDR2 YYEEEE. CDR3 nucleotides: TGTGCCAGCAGCTCTATAGCGGGAGGGGGGAATGAGCAGTTCTTC. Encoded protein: CASSSIAGGGNEQFF.

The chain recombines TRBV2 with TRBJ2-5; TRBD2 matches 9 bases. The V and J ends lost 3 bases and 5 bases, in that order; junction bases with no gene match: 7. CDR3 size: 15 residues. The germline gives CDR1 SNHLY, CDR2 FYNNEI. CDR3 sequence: CASSDGREGRETQYF. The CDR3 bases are TGTGCCAGCAGTGATGGGCGGGAGGGTCGGGAGACCCAGTACTTC. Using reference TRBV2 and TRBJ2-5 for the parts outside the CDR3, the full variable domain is EPEVTQTPSHQVTQMGQEVILRCVPISNHLYFYWYRQILGQKVEFLVSFYNNEISEKSEIFDDQFSVERPDGSNFTLKIRSTKLEDSAMYFCASSDGREGRETQYFGPGTRLLVL.

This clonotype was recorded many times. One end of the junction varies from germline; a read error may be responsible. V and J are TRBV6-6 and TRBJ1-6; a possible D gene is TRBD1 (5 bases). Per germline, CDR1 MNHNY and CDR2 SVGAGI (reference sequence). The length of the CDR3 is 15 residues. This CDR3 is CASSHSAGPNSPLHF. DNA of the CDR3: TGTGCCAGCAGTCACTCGGCAGGGCCTAATTCACCCCTCCACTTT.

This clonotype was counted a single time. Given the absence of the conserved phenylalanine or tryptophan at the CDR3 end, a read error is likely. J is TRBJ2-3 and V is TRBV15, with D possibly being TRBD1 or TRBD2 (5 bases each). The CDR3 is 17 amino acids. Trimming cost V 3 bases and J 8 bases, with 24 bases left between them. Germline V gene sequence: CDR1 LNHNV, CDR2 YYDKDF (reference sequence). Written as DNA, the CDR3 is TGTGCCACCAGCAGGGGTGGGGACGCCAAAGCTCCGGGTACGCAGTATTTG. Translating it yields CATSRGGDAKAPGTQYL.

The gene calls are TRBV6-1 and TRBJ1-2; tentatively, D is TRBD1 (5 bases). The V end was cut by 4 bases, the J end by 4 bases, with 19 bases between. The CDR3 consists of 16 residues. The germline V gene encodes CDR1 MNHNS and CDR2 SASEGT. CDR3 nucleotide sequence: TGTGCCAGCAGTGTCAACCAGGCGGGGGAAGGCTATGGCTACACCTTC. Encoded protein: CASSVNQAGEGYGYTF.

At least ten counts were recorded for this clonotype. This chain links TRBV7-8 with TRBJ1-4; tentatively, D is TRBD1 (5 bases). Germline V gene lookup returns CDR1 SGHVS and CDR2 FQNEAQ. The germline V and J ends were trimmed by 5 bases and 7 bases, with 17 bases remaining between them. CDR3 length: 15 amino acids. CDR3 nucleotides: TGTGCCAGCAGCCCGGGAGGGGAGTGGTTTGAAAAACTGTTTTTT. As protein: CASSPGGEWFEKLFF.

CDR3 in amino acids: CASSQVSGADQPQHF. The CDR3 coding sequence is TGCGCCAGCAGCCAAGTGTCGGGGGCCGATCAGCCCCAGCATTTT. The chain has TRBV4-3 and TRBJ1-5, with a possible D match to TRBD1 (6 bases). The germline gives CDR1 LGHNA, CDR2 YSLEER. The CDR3 totals 15 residues. V was cut by 1 base and J by 5 bases, with 12 bases left in between.

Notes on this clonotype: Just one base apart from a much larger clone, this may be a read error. The CDR3 is CSAGGQTGGFSDEQFF. CDR3 DNA sequence: TGCAGTGCTGGAGGGCAGACAGGGGGCTTCAGCGATGAGCAGTTCTTC. The chain is built from TRBV20-1 and TRBJ2-1, with 10 bases matching TRBD1. CDR3 length: 16 residues. V lost 5 bases to trimming and J lost 8 bases; unmatched junction nucleotides: 15. CDR1 is DFQATT, CDR2 SNEGSKA, per germline (reference sequence).

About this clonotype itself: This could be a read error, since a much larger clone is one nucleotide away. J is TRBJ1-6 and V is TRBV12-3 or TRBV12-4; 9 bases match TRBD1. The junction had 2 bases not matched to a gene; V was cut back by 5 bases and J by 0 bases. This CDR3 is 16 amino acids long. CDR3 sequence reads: CASSATGGSYNSPLHF. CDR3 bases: TGTGCCAGCAGTGCGACAGGGGGCTCCTATAATTCACCCCTCCACTTT.

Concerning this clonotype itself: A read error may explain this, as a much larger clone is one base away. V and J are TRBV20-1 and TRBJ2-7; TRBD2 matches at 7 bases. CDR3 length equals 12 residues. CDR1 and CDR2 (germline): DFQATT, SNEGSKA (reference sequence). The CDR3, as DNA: TGCAGCCCCGGCGGGGGACCCTACGAGCAGTGCTTC. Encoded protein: CSPGGGPYEQCF.

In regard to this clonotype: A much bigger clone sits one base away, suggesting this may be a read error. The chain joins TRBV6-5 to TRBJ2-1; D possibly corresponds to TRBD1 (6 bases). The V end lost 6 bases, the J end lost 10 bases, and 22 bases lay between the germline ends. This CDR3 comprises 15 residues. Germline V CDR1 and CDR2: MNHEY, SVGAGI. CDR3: CASRITRDKTYEQFF. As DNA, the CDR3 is TGTGCCAGCAGGATAACGAGGGACAAGACCTACGAGCAGTTCTTC.

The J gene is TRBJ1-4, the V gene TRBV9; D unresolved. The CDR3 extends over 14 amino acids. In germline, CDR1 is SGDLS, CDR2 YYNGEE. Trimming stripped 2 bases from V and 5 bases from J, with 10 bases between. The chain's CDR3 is CASSVTDNNEKLFF. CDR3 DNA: TGTGCCAGCAGCGTTACAGACAACAATGAAAAACTGTTTTTT. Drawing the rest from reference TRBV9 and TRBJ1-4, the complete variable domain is DSGVTQTPKHLITATGQRVTLRCSPRSGDLSVYWYQQSLDQGLQFLIQYYNGEERAKGNILERFSAQQFPDLHSELNLSSLELGDSALYFCASSVTDNNEKLFFGSGTQLSVL.

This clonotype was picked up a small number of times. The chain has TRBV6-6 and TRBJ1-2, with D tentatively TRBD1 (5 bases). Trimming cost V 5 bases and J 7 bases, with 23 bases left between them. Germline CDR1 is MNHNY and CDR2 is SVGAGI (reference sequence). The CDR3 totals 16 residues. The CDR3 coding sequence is TGTGCCAGCAGTCGGGTCATCGGAGGGGCCGGATCTGGCTACACCTTC. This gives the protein CASSRVIGGAGSGYTF.

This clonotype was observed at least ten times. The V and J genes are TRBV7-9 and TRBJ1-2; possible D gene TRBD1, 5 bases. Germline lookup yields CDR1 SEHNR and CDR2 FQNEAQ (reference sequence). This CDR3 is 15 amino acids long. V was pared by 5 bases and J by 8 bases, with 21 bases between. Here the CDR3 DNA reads TGTGCCAGCAGCCCCGGGGGGGAGGGAACTTGGGGCTACACCTTC. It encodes CASSPGGEGTWGYTF.